Reported below is one T cell receptor beta chain. The antigen is undetermined. The sample comes from a study of CD8 T cells in Susac syndrome. CDR3 size: 15 residues. The V end was cut by 2 bases, the J end by 1 base, with 10 bases between. Germline CDR1 MNHEY, CDR2 SMNVEV (reference sequence). Study outcomes and limitations: When the CD4+ T cell repertoires of patients with Susac syndrome were examined, they did not show any clonal expansion.

The RNA input was roughly 0.45 to 1 ug, and it was reverse transcribed with random hexamers. Multiplex PCR with immunoSEQ amplified the TCR beta CDR3 across 54 Vbeta and 13 Jbeta. TCRdb used MiXCR to reprocess the immunoSEQ multiplex PCR reads, holding one entry per CDR3 protein. In the table there are approximately 210,000 distinct CDR3 sequences, 94% of which are singletons. This clonotype originated in a human donor with Susac syndrome. Input material: CD4+ T cells from PBMCs. The V and J genes are TRBV27 and TRBJ2-3; D gene unclear. The CDR3 bases are TGTGCCAGCAGTTTAAAGACCTCTGGCACAGATACGCAGTATTTT. This sequence encodes CASSLKTSGTDTQYF.